This TCR beta chain was documented in a study of T cell changes during pregnancy in multiple sclerosis. Method: immunoSEQ multiplex PCR; TCRdb's copy keeps in-frame clones and lacks some. The data contain some 87,000 clones, about 95% of them singletons. The CDR3 runs 15 residues. Germline CDR1 is MNHNS and CDR2 is SASEGT. With V trimmed by 3 bases and J by 0 bases, 3 bases remained unmatched. This clone was recorded once. The chain is built from TRBV6-1 and TRBJ2-3; 7 bases line up with TRBD2. The clonotype originates from a female donor with multiple sclerosis, enrolled in a pregnancy study. The input for sequencing was peripheral blood, taken in the second trimester of pregnancy. The CDR3 reads CASSELAASTDTQYF. For the CDR3, the DNA is TGTGCCAGCAGTGAGCTAGCGGCTAGCACAGATACGCAGTATTTT.